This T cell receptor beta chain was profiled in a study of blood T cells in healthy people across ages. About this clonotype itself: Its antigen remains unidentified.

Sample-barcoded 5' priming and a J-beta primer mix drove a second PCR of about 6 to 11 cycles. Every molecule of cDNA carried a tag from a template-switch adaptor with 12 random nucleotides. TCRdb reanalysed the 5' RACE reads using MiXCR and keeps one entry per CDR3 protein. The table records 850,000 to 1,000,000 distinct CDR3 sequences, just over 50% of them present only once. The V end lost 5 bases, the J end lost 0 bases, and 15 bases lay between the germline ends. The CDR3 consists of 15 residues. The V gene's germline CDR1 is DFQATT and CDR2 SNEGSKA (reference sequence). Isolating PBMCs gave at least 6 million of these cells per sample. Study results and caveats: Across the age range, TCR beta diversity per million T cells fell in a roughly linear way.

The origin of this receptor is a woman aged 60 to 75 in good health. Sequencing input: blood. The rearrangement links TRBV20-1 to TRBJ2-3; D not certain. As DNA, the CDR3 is TGCAGTGCTGCCCTTTGGGATCGGAGCACAGATACGCAGTATTTT. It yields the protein CSAALWDRSTDTQYF.